This T cell receptor (beta chain) was sequenced for a study of radiation and T cells in renal cell carcinoma. Concerning this clone itself: Antigen: not known.

CDR3 length: 13 amino acids. Trimming took 5 bases from V and 11 from J, leaving 18 bases between them. Germline lookup yields CDR1 SNHLY and CDR2 FYNNEI. Study outcomes and limitations: From baseline, blood top tumor clonotypes peaked at 2 weeks post-radiation.

The time point: blood 2 weeks post-SBRT. Treatment specified: 15 Gy SBRT to primary tumor, nephrectomy 4 weeks later. Serial blood draws occurred at baseline and 2 and 4 weeks post-SBRT. Clones were read by immunoSEQ multiplex PCR, and TCRdb kept only the in-frame ones, dropping some. Of some 120,000 clones detected, 75% to 85% appear once; the ten largest clones hold 1.9%. The source was blood, collected from a patient whose treatment included radiotherapy and nephrectomy. The source is a woman aged 55-75 years with renal cell carcinoma. The chain employs TRBV2 and TRBJ1-1; D is uncertain. The CDR3 spells CASSPGSRIMAFF. The CDR3 region has the DNA TGTGCCAGCAGTCCCGGGTCCCGGATAATGGCTTTCTTT.